The entry that follows covers one TCR beta chain sequence. These data are taken from a study of cytomegalovirus exposure and HLA in healthy donors. V lost 1 base and J 0 bases, leaving 9 bases between the germline ends. Germline V gives CDR1 LNHDA, CDR2 SQIVND (reference sequence). The CDR3 spans 16 residues. In the PCR, 60 Vbeta and 13 Jbeta primers were used. Clones were sequenced by immunoSEQ multiplex PCR, and TCRdb holds only the in-frame ones, with some missing. Here the sample spans about 130,000 clones, nearly 10% being singletons. Sequences were obtained from PBMCs. The TCR comes from a man over 45 in good health and CMV-seronegative. The V and J genes are TRBV19 and TRBJ1-4; perhaps TRBD1 as D (5 bases). The CDR3 coding sequence is TGTGCCAGTAGTATAGCGGGGACTGCAACTAATGAAAAACTGTTTTTT. Translated: CASSIAGTATNEKLFF.